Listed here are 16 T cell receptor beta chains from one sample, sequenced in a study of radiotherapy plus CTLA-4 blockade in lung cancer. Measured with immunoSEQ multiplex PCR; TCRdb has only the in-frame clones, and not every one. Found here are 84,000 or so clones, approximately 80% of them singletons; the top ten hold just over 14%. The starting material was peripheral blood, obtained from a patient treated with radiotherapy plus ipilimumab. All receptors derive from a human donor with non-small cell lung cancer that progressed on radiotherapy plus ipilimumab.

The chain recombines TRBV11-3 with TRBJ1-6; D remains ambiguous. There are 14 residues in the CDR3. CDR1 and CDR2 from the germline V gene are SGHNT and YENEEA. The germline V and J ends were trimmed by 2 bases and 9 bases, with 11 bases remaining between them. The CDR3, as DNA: TGTGCCAGCAGCTTAAGGCACGGGAGTTCACCCCTCCACTTT. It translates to CASSLRHGSSPLHF.

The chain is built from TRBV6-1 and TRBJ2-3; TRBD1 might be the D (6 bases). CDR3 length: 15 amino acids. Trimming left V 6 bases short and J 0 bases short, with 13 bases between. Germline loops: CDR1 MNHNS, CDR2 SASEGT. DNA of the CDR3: TGTGCCAGCAGGGTTACAGGGATAAGCACAGATACGCAGTATTTT. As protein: CASRVTGISTDTQYF.

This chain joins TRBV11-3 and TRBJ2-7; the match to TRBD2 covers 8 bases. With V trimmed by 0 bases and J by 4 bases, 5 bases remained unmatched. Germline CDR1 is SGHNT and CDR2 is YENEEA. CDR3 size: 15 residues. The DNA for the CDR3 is TGTGCCAGCAGCTTAGAAGGAGCGGGAGTATACGAGCAGTACTTC. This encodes CASSLEGAGVYEQYF.

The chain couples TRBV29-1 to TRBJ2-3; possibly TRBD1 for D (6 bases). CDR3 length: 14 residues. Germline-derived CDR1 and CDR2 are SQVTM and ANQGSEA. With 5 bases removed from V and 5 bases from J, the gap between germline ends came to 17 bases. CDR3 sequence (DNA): TGCAGCGTTCTTCCGGGACAAAAGGGAGATACGCAGTATTTT. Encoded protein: CSVLPGQKGDTQYF.

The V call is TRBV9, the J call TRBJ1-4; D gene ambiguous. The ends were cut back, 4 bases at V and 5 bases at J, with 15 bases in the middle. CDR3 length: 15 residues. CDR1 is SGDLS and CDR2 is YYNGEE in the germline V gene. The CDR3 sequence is CASSLQMSPNEKLFF. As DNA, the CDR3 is TGTGCCAGCAGCCTTCAGATGAGTCCGAATGAAAAACTGTTTTTT.

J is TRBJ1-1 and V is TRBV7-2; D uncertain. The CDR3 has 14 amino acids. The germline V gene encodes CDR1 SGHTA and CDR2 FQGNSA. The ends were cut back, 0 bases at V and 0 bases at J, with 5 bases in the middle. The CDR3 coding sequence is TGTGCCAGCAGCTTAGCTCACCTGAACACTGAAGCTTTCTTT. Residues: CASSLAHLNTEAFF. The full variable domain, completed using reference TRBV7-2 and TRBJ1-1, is GAGVSQSPSNKVTEKGKDVELRCDPISGHTALYWYRQSLGQGLEFLIYFQGNSAPDKSGLPSDRFSAERTGGSVSTLTIQRTQQEDSAVYLCASSLAHLNTEAFFGQGTRLTVV.

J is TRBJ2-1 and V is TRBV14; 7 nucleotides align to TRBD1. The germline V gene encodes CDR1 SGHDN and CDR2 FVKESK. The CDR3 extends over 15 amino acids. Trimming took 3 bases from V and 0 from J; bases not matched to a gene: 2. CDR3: CASSQGQTSYNEQFF. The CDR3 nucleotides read TGTGCCAGCAGCCAGGGACAGACCTCCTACAATGAGCAGTTCTTC.

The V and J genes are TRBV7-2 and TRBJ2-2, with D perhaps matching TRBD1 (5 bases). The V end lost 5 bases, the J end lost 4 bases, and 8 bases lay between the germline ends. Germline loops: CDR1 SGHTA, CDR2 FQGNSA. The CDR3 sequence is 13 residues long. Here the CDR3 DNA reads TGTGCCAGCAGCCAGACAGCCACCGGGGAGCTGTTTTTT. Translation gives CASSQTATGELFF.

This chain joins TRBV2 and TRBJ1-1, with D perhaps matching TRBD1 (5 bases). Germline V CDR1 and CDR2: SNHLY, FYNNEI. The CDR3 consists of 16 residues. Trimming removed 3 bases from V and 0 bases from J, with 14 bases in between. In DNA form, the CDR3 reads TGTGCCAGCAGTGATAGGGCAGGGACCTTGAACACTGAAGCTTTCTTT. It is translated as CASSDRAGTLNTEAFF.

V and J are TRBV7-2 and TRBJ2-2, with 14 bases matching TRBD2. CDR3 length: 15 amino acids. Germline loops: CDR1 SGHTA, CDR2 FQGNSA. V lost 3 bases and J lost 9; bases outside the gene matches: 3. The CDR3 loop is CASSFGLAGGRELFF. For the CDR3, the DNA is TGTGCCAGCAGCTTTGGACTAGCGGGGGGTCGGGAGCTGTTTTTT.

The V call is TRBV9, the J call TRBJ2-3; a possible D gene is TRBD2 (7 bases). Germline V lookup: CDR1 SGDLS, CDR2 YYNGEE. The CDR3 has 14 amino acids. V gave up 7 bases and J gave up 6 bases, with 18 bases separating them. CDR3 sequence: CASAFTGGVDTQYF. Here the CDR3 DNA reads TGTGCCAGCGCCTTTACGGGGGGCGTCGATACGCAGTATTTT.

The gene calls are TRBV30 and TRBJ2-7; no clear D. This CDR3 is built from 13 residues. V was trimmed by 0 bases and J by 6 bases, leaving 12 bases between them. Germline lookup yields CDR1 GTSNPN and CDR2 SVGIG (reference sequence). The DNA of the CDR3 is TGTGCCTGGAGTGTTGTTCTTCCTGGCGAGCAGTACTTC. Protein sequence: CAWSVVLPGEQYF. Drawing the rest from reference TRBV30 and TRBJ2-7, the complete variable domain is SQTIHQWPATLVQPVGSPLSLECTVEGTSNPNLYWYRQAAGRGLQLLFYSVGIGQISSEVPQNLSASRPQDRQFILSSKKLLLSDSGFYLCAWSVVLPGEQYFGPGTRLTVT.

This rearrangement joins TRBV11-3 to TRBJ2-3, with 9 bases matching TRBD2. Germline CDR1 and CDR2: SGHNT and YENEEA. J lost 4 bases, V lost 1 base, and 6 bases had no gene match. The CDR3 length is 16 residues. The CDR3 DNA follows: TGTGCCAGCAGCTTAGGCGGTAGCGGGAGACCAGATACGCAGTATTTT. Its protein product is CASSLGGSGRPDTQYF.

The CDR3, as DNA: TGTGCCAGCCGACCCTTCGCCCTTGGCTATGGCTACACCTTC. Translating it yields CASRPFALGYGYTF. The chain links TRBV7-2 to TRBJ1-2, with D hard to call. Germline lookup yields CDR1 SGHTA and CDR2 FQGNSA. V was clipped by 8 bases and J by 4 bases, with 17 bases between them. CDR3 length: 14 amino acids.

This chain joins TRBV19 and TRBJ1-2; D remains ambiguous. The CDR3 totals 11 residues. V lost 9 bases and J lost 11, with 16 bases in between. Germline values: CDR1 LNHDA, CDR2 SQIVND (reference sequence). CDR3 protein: CASHSYTAYTF. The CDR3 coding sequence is TGTGCCAGCCACTCGTACACAGCGTACACCTTC.

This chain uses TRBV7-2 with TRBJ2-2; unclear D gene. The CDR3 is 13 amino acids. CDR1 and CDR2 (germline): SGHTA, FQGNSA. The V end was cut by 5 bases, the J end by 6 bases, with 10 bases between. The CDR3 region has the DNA TGTGCCAGCAGCAAGCCCGGGTCCGGGGAGCTGTTTTTT. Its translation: CASSKPGSGELFF.